This T cell receptor (beta chain) emerged from a study of vaccination and CD4 T cells after COVID-19. About the study: For each participant, vaccination comprised two doses of either the BNT162b2 or the mRNA-1273 vaccine.

As to treatment: roughly ten-day PBMC culture with coronavirus spike peptide pools or control peptides (ViraFEST assay). With peptide pools, ViraFEST first expanded antigen-specific T cells and afterwards sequenced their TCRs. This clonotype was counted only a few times. Its specificity is not known. Germline values: CDR1 DFQATT, CDR2 SNEGSKA (reference sequence). The length of the CDR3 is 14 residues. The ends were cut back, 1 base at V and 4 bases at J, with 13 bases in the middle. The Oncomine TCR Beta short-read assay generated sequence data from the DNA of cultured CD4+ T cells. A single record per CDR3 protein comes from TCRdb applying MiXCR to the PCR reads. The sample has 15,000 to 20,000 distinct CDR3 sequences, roughly 50% seen once.

The chain is built from TRBV20-1 and TRBJ2-5; D is perhaps TRBD1 (6 bases). The receptor comes from a human donor who had recovered from COVID-19. The sample consisted of CD4+ T cells from blood, cultured in vitro, taken after SARS-CoV-2 vaccination. This CDR3 is CSARVSVQGETQYF. CDR3 nucleotide sequence: TGCAGTGCTAGAGTGTCGGTACAGGGAGAGACCCAGTACTTC.